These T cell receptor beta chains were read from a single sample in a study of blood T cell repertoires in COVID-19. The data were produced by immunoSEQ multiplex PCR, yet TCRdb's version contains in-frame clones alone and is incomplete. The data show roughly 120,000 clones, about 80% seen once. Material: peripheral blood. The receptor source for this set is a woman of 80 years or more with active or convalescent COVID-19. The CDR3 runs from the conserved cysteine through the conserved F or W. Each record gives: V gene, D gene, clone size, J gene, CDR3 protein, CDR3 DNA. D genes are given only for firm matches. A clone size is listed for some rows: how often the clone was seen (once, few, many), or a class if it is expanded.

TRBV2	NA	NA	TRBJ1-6	CASSEGSARNNSPLHF	TGTGCCAGCAGTGAAGGTTCCGCCAGGAATAATTCACCCCTCCACTTT
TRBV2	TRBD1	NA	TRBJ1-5	CASCDRAGWQPQHF	TGTGCCAGCTGCGACAGGGCCGGATGGCAGCCCCAGCATTTT
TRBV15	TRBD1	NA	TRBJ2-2	CATSRGDRAGELFF	TGTGCCACCAGCAGGGGAGACAGGGCCGGGGAGCTGTTTTTT
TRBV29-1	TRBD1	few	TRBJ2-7	CSVEIRDRGTYEQYF	TGCAGCGTTGAGATAAGGGACAGGGGGACCTACGAGCAGTACTTC
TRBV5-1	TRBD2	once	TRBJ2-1	CASSLVLAGGTYNEQFF	TGCGCCAGCAGCTTGGTGCTAGCGGGAGGAACCTACAATGAGCAGTTCTTC
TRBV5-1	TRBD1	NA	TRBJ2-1	CASSLGQANEQFF	TGCGCCAGCAGCTTAGGACAGGCCAATGAGCAGTTCTTC
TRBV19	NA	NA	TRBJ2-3	CASSIEADTQYF	TGTGCCAGTAGTATCGAGGCAGATACGCAGTATTTT
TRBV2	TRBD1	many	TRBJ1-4	CASRETGGYEKLFF	TGTGCCAGCAGGGAAACAGGGGGCTATGAAAAACTGTTTTTT
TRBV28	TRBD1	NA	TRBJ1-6	CASSWRGGPQF	TGTGCCAGCAGTTGGAGAGGGGGCCCACAATTT
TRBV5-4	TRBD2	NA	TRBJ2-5	CASSSGTSGGRYQETQYF	TGTGCCAGCAGCTCCGGGACTAGCGGGGGGAGGTACCAAGAGACCCAGTACTTC
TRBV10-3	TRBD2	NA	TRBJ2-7	CAISGTSGRTYEQYF	TGTGCCATCAGTGGGACTAGCGGAAGAACCTACGAGCAGTACTTC
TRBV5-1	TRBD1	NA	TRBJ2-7	CASTRDRESYEQYF	TGCGCCAGCACTAGGGACAGGGAATCCTACGAGCAGTACTTC
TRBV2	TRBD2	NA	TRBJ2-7	CASSEVVSGVYEQYF	TGTGCCAGCAGTGAAGTGGTTAGCGGGGTCTACGAGCAGTACTTC
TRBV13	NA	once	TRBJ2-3	CASSFQDTQYF	TGTGCCAGCAGCTTTCAAGATACGCAGTATTTT
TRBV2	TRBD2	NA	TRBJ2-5	CASSELAAYQETQYF	TGTGCCAGCAGTGAACTAGCGGCGTACCAAGAGACCCAGTACTTC
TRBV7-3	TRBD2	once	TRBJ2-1	CASSLGLAGLSYNEQFF	TGTGCCAGCAGCTTGGGACTAGCGGGACTATCCTACAATGAGCAGTTCTTC
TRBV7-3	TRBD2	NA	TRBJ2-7	CASSFLASGVYEQYF	TGTGCCAGCAGCTTTTTGGCTAGCGGGGTTTACGAGCAGTACTTC
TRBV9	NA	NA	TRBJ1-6	CASSIGIGNSPLHF	TGTGCCAGCTCTATCGGGATTGGCAATTCACCCCTCCACTTT
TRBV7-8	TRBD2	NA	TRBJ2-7	CASSFSGREDYSYEQYF	TGTGCCAGCAGCTTCTCGGGTCGGGAGGACTACTCCTACGAGCAGTACTTC
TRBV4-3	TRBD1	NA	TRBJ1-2	CASSQDWGRGDYGYTF	TGCGCCAGCAGCCAAGACTGGGGCAGGGGGGACTATGGCTACACCTTC
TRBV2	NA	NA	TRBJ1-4	CASSEAGRDEKLFF	TGTGCCAGCAGTGAAGCGGGGAGAGATGAAAAACTGTTTTTT
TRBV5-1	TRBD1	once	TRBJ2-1	CASSLGTVSYNEQFF	TGCGCCAGCAGCTTAGGGACAGTCTCCTACAATGAGCAGTTCTTC
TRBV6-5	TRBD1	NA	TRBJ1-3	CASIDRAGNTIYF	TGTGCCAGCATCGACAGGGCTGGAAACACCATATATTTT
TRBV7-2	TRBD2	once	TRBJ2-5	CASSLAGGPRETQYF	TGTGCCAGCAGCTTAGCGGGAGGGCCAAGAGAGACCCAGTACTTC
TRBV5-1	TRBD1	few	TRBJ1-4	CASSVTGVEKLFF	TGCGCCAGCTCCGTGACAGGGGTTGAAAAACTGTTTTTT
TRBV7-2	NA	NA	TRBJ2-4	CASSLVGHVVAKNIQYF	TGTGCCAGCAGCTTAGTGGGACACGTTGTAGCCAAAAACATTCAGTACTTC
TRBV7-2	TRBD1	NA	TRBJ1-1	CASSRTGGEGDTEAFF	TGTGCCAGCAGCCGGACAGGGGGCGAAGGTGACACTGAAGCTTTCTTT
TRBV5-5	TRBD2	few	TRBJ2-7	CASSFLPGGLAGGYEQYF	TGTGCCAGCAGCTTTTTACCCGGGGGACTAGCGGGAGGCTACGAGCAGTACTTC
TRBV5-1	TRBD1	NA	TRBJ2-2	CASRSPGGNTGELFF	TGCGCCAGCAGATCCCCAGGGGGGAACACCGGGGAGCTGTTTTTT
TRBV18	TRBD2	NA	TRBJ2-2	CASSRSGTSAGELFF	TGTGCCAGCTCACGTTCCGGGACTAGCGCCGGGGAGCTGTTTTTT
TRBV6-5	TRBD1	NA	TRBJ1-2	CASSYQGANGYTF	TGTGCCAGCAGTTACCAGGGGGCCAATGGCTACACCTTC
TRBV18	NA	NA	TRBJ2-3	CASLSGRDTQYF	TGTGCCAGCTTATCGGGGAGAGATACGCAGTATTTT
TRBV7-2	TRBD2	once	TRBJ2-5	CASGGLAWWETQYF	TGTGCCAGCGGCGGACTAGCGTGGTGGGAGACCCAGTACTTC
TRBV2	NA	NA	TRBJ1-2	CASSVEGANYGYTF	TGTGCCAGCAGTGTTGAGGGGGCTAACTATGGCTACACCTTC
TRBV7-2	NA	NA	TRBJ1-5	CASSLDRARNQPQHF	TGTGCCAGCAGCTTAGACAGGGCGAGGAATCAGCCCCAGCATTTT
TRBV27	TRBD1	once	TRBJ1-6	CASSLAPGQGVYNSPLHF	TGTGCCAGCAGTTTAGCTCCGGGACAGGGTGTCTATAATTCACCCCTCCACTTT
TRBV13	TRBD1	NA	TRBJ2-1	CASSQIWDRDSYNEQFF	TGTGCCAGCAGCCAAATATGGGACAGGGATTCCTACAATGAGCAGTTCTTC
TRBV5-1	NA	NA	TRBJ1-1	CASSLFRGRGTEAFF	TGCGCCAGCAGCTTGTTTAGGGGGAGGGGAACTGAAGCTTTCTTT
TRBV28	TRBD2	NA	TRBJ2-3	CASSSREPDTQYF	TGTGCCAGCAGTTCGCGGGAGCCAGATACGCAGTATTTT
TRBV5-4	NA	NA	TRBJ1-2	CASSLDGLRSYTF	TGTGCCAGCAGCTTGGACGGTCTGCGGAGCTACACCTTC
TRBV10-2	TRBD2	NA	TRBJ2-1	CASMKGLAGGNEQFF	TGCGCCAGCATGAAAGGACTAGCGGGAGGGAATGAGCAGTTCTTC
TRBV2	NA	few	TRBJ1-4	CASSGFAGVAEKLFF	TGTGCCAGCAGTGGTTTTGCGGGAGTTGCGGAAAAACTGTTTTTT
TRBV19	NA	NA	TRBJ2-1	CASSLSRRDPSYNEQFF	TGTGCCAGTAGTCTCTCCCGGAGGGACCCATCCTACAATGAGCAGTTCTTC
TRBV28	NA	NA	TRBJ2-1	CASSGFRVEREQFF	TGTGCCAGCAGTGGATTCAGGGTGGAACGTGAGCAGTTCTTC
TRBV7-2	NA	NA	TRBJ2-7	CASSPARQGPYEQYF	TGTGCCAGCAGCCCCGCACGGCAGGGGCCTTACGAGCAGTACTTC
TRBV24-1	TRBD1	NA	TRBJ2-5	CATSVPGQGFETQYF	TGTGCCACCAGTGTCCCGGGACAGGGTTTTGAGACCCAGTACTTC
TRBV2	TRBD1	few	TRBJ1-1	CASRLQGAGTEAFF	TGTGCCAGCAGGCTACAGGGGGCTGGCACTGAAGCTTTCTTT
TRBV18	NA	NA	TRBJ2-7	CASSPPDWPRGFYEQYF	TGTGCCAGCTCACCACCCGACTGGCCAAGGGGCTTCTACGAGCAGTACTTC